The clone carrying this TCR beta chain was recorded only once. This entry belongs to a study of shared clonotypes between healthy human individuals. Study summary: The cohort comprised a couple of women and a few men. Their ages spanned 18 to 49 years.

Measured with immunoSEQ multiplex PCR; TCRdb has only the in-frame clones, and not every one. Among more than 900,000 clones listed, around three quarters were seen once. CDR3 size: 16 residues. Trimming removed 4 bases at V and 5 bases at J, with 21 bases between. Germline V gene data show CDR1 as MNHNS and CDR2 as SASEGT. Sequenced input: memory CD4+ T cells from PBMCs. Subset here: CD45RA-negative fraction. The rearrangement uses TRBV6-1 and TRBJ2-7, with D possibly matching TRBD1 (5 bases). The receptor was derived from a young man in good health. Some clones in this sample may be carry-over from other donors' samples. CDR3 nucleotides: TGTGCCAGCAGTGTTTCTAAGTTCCAGGGCTCACACGAGCAGTACTTC. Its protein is CASSVSKFQGSHEQYF.